A selection of T cell receptor beta chains follows, all from one sample in a study of cytomegalovirus exposure and HLA in healthy donors. Produced via immunoSEQ multiplex PCR; TCRdb's table is partial and in-frame only. The sample shows 90,000 to 100,000 clones, 82% of them seen only once. Sequenced material: PBMCs. Receptors originate from a man aged 45 to 65 in good health and CMV-seronegative. CDR3s include the opening cysteine and the closing phenylalanine or tryptophan. Each record gives: V gene, clone size, J gene, D gene, CDR3 protein, CDR3 DNA. A D gene is named only where the DNA matches it firmly. A row's size may be missing; if present it is once, few, many or a size class.

TRBV5-1,-,TRBJ1-1,TRBD1,CASSFLSTGDTEAFF,TGCGCCAGCAGCTTCCTTTCGACAGGGGACACTGAAGCTTTCTTT
TRBV5-1,-,TRBJ2-3,TRBD1,CASSLGVGTGGKTDTQYF,TGCGCCAGCAGCTTGGGGGTCGGGACAGGGGGCAAGACAGATACGCAGTATTTT
TRBV6-6,-,TRBJ2-2,-,CASSYSRGTGELFF,TGTGCCAGCAGTTACTCCCGGGGCACCGGGGAGCTGTTTTTT
TRBV6-1,once,TRBJ1-2,-,CATRVGQYYGYTF,TGTGCCACCAGGGTGGGACAATACTATGGCTACACCTTC
TRBV13,once,TRBJ2-7,-,CASSSDEGRLEQYF,TGTGCCAGCAGCTCGGATGAAGGGAGGCTCGAGCAGTACTTC
TRBV5-1,-,TRBJ2-7,-,CASSLGSGAFSYEQYF,TGCGCCAGCAGCTTGGGGTCAGGGGCTTTCTCCTACGAGCAGTACTTC
TRBV29-1,-,TRBJ2-7,TRBD1,CSVELGQGYEQYF,TGCAGCGTTGAACTGGGACAGGGCTACGAGCAGTACTTC
TRBV7-2,-,TRBJ1-1,-,CASSSLRGTEAFF,TGTGCCAGCAGCTCCCTCCGGGGGACTGAAGCTTTCTTT
TRBV21-1,-,TRBJ2-7,-,CASSKGLAEPTPDEQYF,TGTGCCAGCAGCAAAGGGCTAGCGGAACCCACTCCGGACGAGCAGTACTTC
TRBV27,-,TRBJ2-3,-,CASSLSPADSTDTQYF,TGTGCCAGCAGTTTATCTCCAGCAGACTCCACAGATACGCAGTATTTT
TRBV7-8,-,TRBJ1-2,-,CASSPLAQGYGYTF,TGTGCCAGCAGCCCCCTAGCACAGGGCTATGGCTACACCTTC
TRBV6-1,-,TRBJ2-7,TRBD1,CASRRDRAFYEQYF,TGTGCCAGCAGGCGGGACAGGGCCTTTTACGAGCAGTACTTC
TRBV7-9,-,TRBJ2-7,-,CASSLPGGYEQYF,TGTGCCAGCAGCTTACCGGGTGGGTACGAGCAGTACTTC
TRBV28,-,TRBJ2-1,-,CASSFPQGPLDEQFF,TGTGCCAGCAGTTTTCCCCAGGGTCCCCTCGATGAGCAGTTCTTC
TRBV5-1,-,TRBJ2-6,-,CASSVSGALSGANVLTF,TGCGCCAGCAGCGTTAGCGGAGCCCTCTCTGGGGCCAACGTCCTGACTTTC
TRBV7-3,few,TRBJ2-3,TRBD1,CASSPTPGGGTDTQYF,TGTGCCAGCAGCCCAACCCCAGGGGGCGGCACAGATACGCAGTATTTT
TRBV27,-,TRBJ2-7,-,CASSLFTESYEQYF,TGTGCCAGCAGTTTATTCACAGAAAGCTACGAGCAGTACTTC
TRBV6-6,few,TRBJ1-4,TRBD1,CASSPRTGQPNEKLFF,TGTGCCAGCAGTCCCCGGACAGGACAACCCAATGAAAAACTGTTTTTT
TRBV28,-,TRBJ1-1,-,CASTLGSGASTEAFF,TGTGCCAGCACCTTAGGGTCAGGGGCTAGCACTGAAGCTTTCTTT
TRBV19,-,TRBJ2-1,TRBD1,CASSAQGVNEQFF,TGTGCCAGTAGTGCACAGGGGGTAAATGAGCAGTTCTTC
TRBV28,-,TRBJ1-1,-,CASSLVPRTPNTEAFF,TGTGCCAGCAGTTTAGTCCCACGGACACCGAACACTGAAGCTTTCTTT
TRBV2,-,TRBJ1-1,-,CASSAEKGGTEAFF,TGTGCCAGCAGCGCCGAAAAGGGAGGCACTGAAGCTTTCTTT
TRBV19,-,TRBJ2-7,TRBD1,CASSPTGTEGSEQYF,TGTGCCAGTAGCCCAACCGGGACAGAAGGCAGCGAGCAGTACTTC
TRBV5-5,-,TRBJ2-7,TRBD1,CASSLEGAEQYF,TGTGCCAGCAGCTTGGAGGGGGCCGAGCAGTACTTC
TRBV9,-,TRBJ1-2,-,CASSVPGNGDGYTF,TGTGCCAGCAGCGTCCCAGGGAATGGGGATGGCTACACCTTC
TRBV30,few,TRBJ1-2,-,CAWSGVLEANYGYTF,TGTGCCTGGAGTGGGGTTCTGGAGGCTAACTATGGCTACACCTTC
TRBV7-2,-,TRBJ2-4,-,CASSSRDIQYF,TGTGCCAGCAGCTCCCGGGACATTCAGTACTTC
TRBV28,-,TRBJ1-2,TRBD1,CASTMGQGPTSDGYTF,TGTGCCAGCACCATGGGACAGGGACCCACCTCTGATGGCTACACCTTC
TRBV7-9,-,TRBJ1-3,-,CASSSRRGRSGNTIYF,TGTGCCAGCAGCTCGCGCAGGGGCCGCTCTGGAAACACCATATATTTT
TRBV6-5,-,TRBJ1-2,-,CASSYWGPNYGYTF,TGTGCCAGCAGTTACTGGGGCCCTAACTATGGCTACACCTTC
TRBV4-3,-,TRBJ1-1,TRBD1,CASSQDTGTVNTEAFF,TGCGCCAGCAGCCAGGACACCGGGACAGTGAACACTGAAGCTTTCTTT
TRBV7-3,-,TRBJ2-2,TRBD2,CASTPGLAGSRGAGELFF,TGTGCCAGCACCCCGGGACTAGCGGGGTCCCGGGGTGCCGGGGAGCTGTTTTTT
TRBV6-6,-,TRBJ2-7,-,CASSPEGYQSKQYF,TGTGCCAGCAGTCCCGAGGGCTATCAGTCGAAGCAGTACTTC
TRBV5-1,-,TRBJ2-2,-,CASSLLGELFF,TGCGCCAGCAGCTTGTTAGGGGAGCTGTTTTTT
TRBV2,-,TRBJ2-7,-,CASRVPSDMTEQYF,TGTGCCAGCAGAGTACCTTCGGACATGACCGAGCAGTACTTC
TRBV5-8,few,TRBJ2-7,TRBD1,CASSLGQGVLEQYF,TGTGCCAGCAGCTTGGGACAGGGCGTTTTGGAGCAGTACTTC
TRBV29-1,once,TRBJ2-1,TRBD1,CSVEFGTGPSNEQFF,TGCAGCGTTGAATTTGGGACAGGTCCGTCCAATGAGCAGTTCTTC
TRBV28,-,TRBJ2-4,-,CASGQGGWAKNIQYF,TGTGCCAGCGGGCAGGGTGGCTGGGCCAAAAACATTCAGTACTTC
TRBV7-9,few,TRBJ2-2,-,CASSPPRAGELFF,TGTGCCAGCAGCCCCCCGCGGGCCGGGGAGCTGTTTTTT
TRBV7-9,-,TRBJ2-3,-,CASSKTDFEATQYF,TGTGCCAGCAGCAAGACAGATTTTGAGGCTACGCAGTATTTT
TRBV27,few,TRBJ2-7,-,CASSLVERHEQYF,TGTGCCAGCAGTTTAGTGGAGAGGCACGAGCAGTACTTC
TRBV6-6,few,TRBJ1-2,-,CASSYEGEYGYTF,TGTGCCAGCAGTTACGAGGGGGAATATGGCTACACCTTC
TRBV7-3,-,TRBJ2-7,TRBD2,CASSPGGLAGSEQYF,TGTGCCAGCAGTCCGGGGGGACTAGCGGGAAGCGAGCAGTACTTC
TRBV5-8,once,TRBJ2-5,TRBD1,CASSLGTGGGETQYF,TGTGCCAGCAGCTTGGGAACAGGGGGAGGTGAGACCCAGTACTTC
TRBV18,-,TRBJ1-1,-,CASSPIGQIMNTEAFF,TGTGCCAGCTCACCGATCGGACAGATCATGAACACTGAAGCTTTCTTT
TRBV2,-,TRBJ1-2,TRBD1,CASRTGQFEGRYTF,TGTGCCAGCAGAACGGGACAGTTTGAAGGTCGCTACACCTTC
TRBV21-1,-,TRBJ2-5,-,CASSTPCRGLKETQYF,TGTGCCAGCAGTACCCCCTGCAGGGGGCTTAAAGAGACCCAGTACTTC